This T cell receptor beta chain is from a study of tumor-infiltrating lymphocytes in primary liver carcinoma. About the study: These patients were men and women whose ages were 30 to 69 years. Samples returned roughly 3.5 to 7.5 million productive TCRbeta reads, a yield that was similar across tissue types.

The template, about 540 ng total RNA, yielded TCR beta cDNA made with a constant-region primer. Construction of TCR beta libraries relied on three successive nested multiplex PCR rounds employing slightly modified ARM-PCR. The first two PCR rounds used TRBV1-TRBV30 primers with a Cbeta primer, approximately 9 cycles each. TCRdb redid the calling of the multiplex PCR reads with MiXCR, one entry per CDR3 protein. Of about 97,000 distinct CDR3 sequences in the sample, about 67% were seen once. Whole-study findings and limits: When set against blood, tumors had a significantly higher top-250-clone fraction (p = 0.039).

Of note for this clonotype: Its matching antigen is unknown. The junction departs from the called germline gene at one end, perhaps through a read error.

Co-extracted RNA and DNA came from roughly 20-30 mg of unsorted bulk tissue. Germline values: CDR1 SGHAT, CDR2 FQNNGV. The CDR3 contains 15 residues. The sequence came from a woman aged 60-75 years with primary liver carcinoma and hepatitis B virus infection. Sequencing input: liver tumor tissue from sampling region 2. Subset of the sample: tumor region T2, inferior pole. V is TRBV11-2 and J is TRBJ2-1; 8 positions match TRBD2. CDR3 region: CASISQAGAGYDQFF. CDR3 bases: TGTGCCAGCATCTCTCAAGCGGGAGCGGGGTATGATCAGTTCTTC.